This T cell receptor (beta chain) was sequenced for a study of beta chain features in type 1 diabetes. For the study at large: Healthy donors, compared against patients, showed similar age, gender and cell yields.

Cells sorted by CD45RO/CCR7/CD25/CD127/CD95/CD27 comprised CD4+ naive, central memory, regulatory and stem cell-like memory cells. This clone was detected a few times. The antigen is not known. Study conclusions and caveats: It was among patients, rather than healthy donors, that naive, central memory and Treg TCRB repertoires appeared more similar. Fewer junction insertions and more nucleotide deletions appeared in type 1 diabetes patients. Patients with Type 1 diabetes showed moderately but significantly shorter TCRB CDR3s in all four CD4+ subsets.

TCRB transcripts that were expressed got sequenced, as all of the isolated RNA had been reverse transcribed. Using immunoSEQ multiplex PCR, the repertoire was profiled, and TCRdb retains in-frame clones only, with some absent. The sample holds around 600,000 clones, around 12% seen once. Germline V gene sequence: CDR1 SGHTS, CDR2 YDEGEE. The trim removed 4 bases at V and 4 bases at J, leaving 7 bases unmatched. The CDR3 contains 14 residues. This receptor was obtained from a man younger than 45 with type 1 diabetes. Sequencing was done on a sample of naive CD4+ T cells from blood. The chain recombines TRBV5-8 with TRBJ1-2, with 7 bases matching TRBD1. The CDR3 loop reads CASSPDRLSYGYTF. DNA of the CDR3: TGTGCCAGCAGCCCGGACAGGTTATCCTATGGCTACACCTTC.